This record concerns one T cell receptor beta chain sequence. A few counts support this clone. Its specific antigen is unknown. No qualities accompany the bases; no much larger clone lies one base away. The sample is drawn from a study of cytomegalovirus exposure and HLA in healthy donors listed by TCRdb under 2017. For the study in its entirety: An earlier analysis of under 600 of the donors reported 250 to 300 Gb of sequence data and 100 million to 140 million unique TCR beta sequences from 150 million to 200 million T cells. All discovery cohort repertoires had been generated using a single sequencing platform. On average, about 240,000 unique TCR beta nucleotide sequences were sequenced per donor among several hundred genotyped donors of the cohort, with roughly 18% of those sequences being non-productive. Of the 350 to 450 genotyped donors, roughly 80% fell in the genetic ancestry cluster associated with self-reported Caucasian donors. The study combined high-throughput TCR immunosequencing, statistical association of individual TCRs with disease status, and machine learning to predict cytomegalovirus infection status. A handful of DR-DQ haplotypes were handled as single units for association and clustering because linkage in the cohort was strong. In a later genetic analysis, genome-wide SNP genotypes for about three fifths of the roughly 670 donors were used, and that subset was treated as a discovery cohort. An early release covering roughly 640 HLA-typed donors comprised approximately 300 gigabases of sequencing data and 85 million or so unique TCR sequences. Typing coverage varied by locus: roughly 629-630 donors for A, B, C, DRB1 and DQB1; approximately 500 for DQA1; nearly 610 for DPA1; roughly 470 for DPB1. In the later analysis, no new phenotypic data were used to find candidate immune exposures; instead, reliance was placed on TCR beta sequences and their occurrence across donors. Both class I and class II loci were covered by HLA typing, at four-digit resolution. In an earlier analysis of 587 of the donors, high-throughput TCR beta sequencing was used to judge whether each TCR beta V gene segment behaved as functional or pseudogenic. A later analysis re-examined previously published TCR beta repertoires from hundreds of donors and added high-resolution HLA genotyping to investigate patterns of TCR occurrence. In addition to the first cohort of several hundred subjects, a separate validation cohort of 120 different subjects was used. Using immunosequencing, the study profiled T cell repertoires from 500 to 800 subjects and related those repertoires to cytomegalovirus serostatus. Alongside the repertoire data, information on donor age, sex, ethnicity and CMV serostatus was compiled. The study aimed to test whether signatures of past pathogen exposure could be identified by cataloging public T cell receptors. The research as a whole found: CMV serostatus was the only immune exposure information available for the cohort. A later analysis found that TCR association rates varied across HLA loci, with DRB1 alleles showing the most associated TCRs and HLA-C alleles the fewest. A later genetic analysis reported fewer N-insertions in productive TCRs among donors in an Asian-associated ancestry cluster than the roughly 620-donor mean. Three of the identified cytomegalovirus-associated TCR beta chains were confirmed in vitro to be specific for cytomegalovirus antigens. An association between a missense DCLRE1C variant and V-gene and J-gene trimming of TCR beta chains was found in a later genetic analysis and replicated in an independent cohort. In the study, around 150 TCR beta chains were listed as associated with cytomegalovirus. A cluster of highly shared sequence variants was judged likely to represent a technical artifact of the sequencing pipeline. A further reported finding was that TCR beta sequences accurately predicted the HLA-A and HLA-B alleles for most subjects in the first cohort. Because counts were too low, more than 15 rarely observed V segments, including chromosome 9 orphons, were left out of the earlier analysis of 500 to 650 of the donors. The authors suggested that the approach could potentially be extended to other disease states and immunological phenotypes. In both the original and validation cohorts, the classifier was reported to diagnose cytomegalovirus status with high specificity and sensitivity. An earlier analysis of some 560 of the donors showed that most TCR beta V segments appeared in productive rearrangements either about 87% or about 30% of the time, which broadly matched IMGT annotations. According to a later analysis, parvovirus B19, influenza, CMV and Epstein-Barr virus appeared linked to several top co-occurrence clusters. In a later analysis, over 15,000 TCR beta sequences were associated with specific HLA alleles at a false discovery rate of 0.05. A later analysis found that HLA-associated TCR beta chains were more clonally expanded and had lower generation probabilities than equally common non-associated chains. Most TCR sequences were seen in very few donors, while some public TCRs were found in many individuals. The 87-base-pair reads could not distinguish some IMGT-functional V segments, including TRBV6-2 and TRBV6-3, so those segments were excluded. Because HLA typing was missing for some donors at each locus, association tests included only the typed subset. When HLA alleles, especially DR and DQ, strongly co-occurred, attributing TCR associations to individual alleles was difficult. Roughly uniform sequencing depth across donors was assumed in presence/absence analyses, although this assumption may not hold. Linkage disequilibrium might explain the correlated functional status among segregating V segments, but an unknown experimental factor could not be excluded. In this cohort, only TCR beta chains were sequenced, and detectable features were limited by the absence of alpha or paired-chain data. A later analysis found that most CMV-associated TCR beta chains appeared HLA-restricted, with HLA associations seemingly driven largely by CMV exposure.

Library preparation employed the immunoSEQ multiplex PCR assay. The multiplex PCR relied on a mix of 60 forward primers for TCR Vbeta segments and 13 reverse primers for TCR Jbeta segments. The CDR3 region of rearranged TCR beta genes was amplified from genomic DNA with a multiplex PCR assay. The amplified TCR beta libraries were sequenced on the Illumina HiSeq System as 87-base-pair reads. For the original study's pipeline: In a later analysis, about 80 million unique TCR beta chains were counted across the roughly 670 repertoires, and roughly 11 million of these chains were shared by at least two donors. Raw reads were error-corrected and collapsed into unique sequences by a nearest-neighbor algorithm in which closely related sequences were merged to remove PCR and sequencing errors. Alignment of CDR3 sequences to IMGT reference sequences was used to assign V, D and J gene segments. Each retained sequence needed at least a six-nucleotide match to both a V gene segment and a J gene segment. Rearrangements were classified as productive when the CDR3 lacked stop codons and remained in frame with V and J, and all other rearrangements were classified as non-productive. Following IMGT convention, CDR3 was defined as the stretch from the second conserved V-encoded cysteine up to the conserved J-encoded phenylalanine. The earlier analysis of about 590 of the donors excluded sequences that lacked an unambiguous match to a single V gene segment. In an earlier analysis of 500 to 750 of the donors, V segments were called functional above 56.7% productive rearrangements and were called segregating when the between-donor standard deviation exceeded 5%. A statistical classification framework was built to diagnose cytomegalovirus status from the catalog of TCR beta chain sequences. In a later analysis, V and J genes were assigned by comparing TCR nucleotide sequences against IMGT/GENE-DB human TR gene sequences. Using the TCRdist pipeline, a later analysis assigned CDR3 sequences along with most-parsimonious VDJ recombination scenarios. A later analysis defined each TCR beta chain by its CDR3 amino acid sequence plus V-gene family, and excluded reads lacking a unique V-gene family. A later analysis removed roughly 590 highly shared, low-generation-probability nucleotide sequences to deal with suspected cross-contamination and a sequencing artifact. In a later analysis, a clonal expansion index was calculated for each public chain from normalized within-repertoire ranks of inferred template counts. A later analysis computed generation probabilities with a VDJ recombination model fitted to out-of-frame rearrangements, and checked the results against IGoR. In a later analysis, hypergeometric tests were used to score TCR-TCR, TCR-HLA and TCR-CMV co-occurrence, with a repertoire-size bias correction applied to TCR pairs. To estimate false discovery rates, a later analysis permuted the HLA or CMV assignments 20 times. In a later analysis, co-occurring TCRs were grouped using DBSCAN, and TCRdist sequence similarity was added for clustering within HLA-allele-positive subsets. For co-occurrence clustering, repertoires with fewer than 30,000 or more than 120,000 public chains were excluded, along with 5 or 6 repertoires with anomalous nucleotide sharing. The clones in this table, taken by TCRdb from immuneACCESS, are in-frame only. Not every clone is retained; where verified, under half of the shortfall comes from an unresolved V gene, and the cause of the rest is unknown. That table gives V, J and clone size, and the DNA gave D and trimming. The sample contains around 130,000 clones, around 85% of them found a single time. The ten largest clones represent roughly 1.7% of the sample.

V loses 0 bases of germline sequence and J loses 0 bases, and the interval between the two ends is 8 bases. As encoded in the germline V gene, CDR1 is SGHRS while CDR2 is YFSETQ. The CDR3 holds 15 amino acids from the cysteine to the phenylalanine. CDR3 DNA is the only sequence kept; it has 45 bases, read in frame from the first base. In total, fewer than 750 healthy bone marrow donors made up the cohort. All cohort members were sampled while nominally healthy, although unrecorded immune exposures were likely present. The donor was CMV seronegative and was included in the group of 352 seronegative cohort members. A peripheral blood sample was provided by each donor, and peripheral blood mononuclear cells were used for TCR beta sequencing. The Qiagen DNeasy Blood Extraction Kit was used to extract genomic DNA from the blood cell samples.

The chain is made from TRBV5-1 and TRBJ2-3; TRBD2 could be the D gene, as 6 bases match. Sequencing was done on a sample of PBMCs. This receptor was identified in a boy aged 5-17 years in good health and CMV-seronegative. Here is the DNA: TGCGCCAGCAGCTTGGAAAGCGGGAGCACAGATACGCAGTATTTT. This yields the protein CASSLESGSTDTQYF.